This T cell receptor (beta chain) was recovered during a study of blood T cell repertoires in COVID-19. Study-level background: The cDNA or gDNA used as material had been derived from T cells, B-cell-depleted T cells, or PBMCs.

Per the original data handling: Nucleated cell number was recorded as an estimate derived from reference gene primer amplification. Sequencing was performed with immunoSEQ multiplex PCR; in TCRdb, only in-frame clones are kept and a portion is missing. From that table come the V and J calls and clone size; the DNA was used to work out D and trimming. The sample includes about 87,000 clones, approximately 83% of them seen just once. Losses at the gene ends were 5 bases for V and 4 bases for J; bases not matched to a gene: 2. This CDR3 has 13 amino acids. Germline loops: CDR1 GTSNPN, CDR2 SVGIG (reference sequence).

The TCR was taken from a woman aged 70-85 years with acute or convalescent COVID-19. The sample was peripheral blood. This chain joins TRBV30 and TRBJ1-5, with TRBD1 matching 10 bases. The CDR3 reads CAWAGQGNQPQHF. The CDR3 coding sequence is TGTGCCTGGGCGGGACAGGGGAATCAGCCCCAGCATTTT.